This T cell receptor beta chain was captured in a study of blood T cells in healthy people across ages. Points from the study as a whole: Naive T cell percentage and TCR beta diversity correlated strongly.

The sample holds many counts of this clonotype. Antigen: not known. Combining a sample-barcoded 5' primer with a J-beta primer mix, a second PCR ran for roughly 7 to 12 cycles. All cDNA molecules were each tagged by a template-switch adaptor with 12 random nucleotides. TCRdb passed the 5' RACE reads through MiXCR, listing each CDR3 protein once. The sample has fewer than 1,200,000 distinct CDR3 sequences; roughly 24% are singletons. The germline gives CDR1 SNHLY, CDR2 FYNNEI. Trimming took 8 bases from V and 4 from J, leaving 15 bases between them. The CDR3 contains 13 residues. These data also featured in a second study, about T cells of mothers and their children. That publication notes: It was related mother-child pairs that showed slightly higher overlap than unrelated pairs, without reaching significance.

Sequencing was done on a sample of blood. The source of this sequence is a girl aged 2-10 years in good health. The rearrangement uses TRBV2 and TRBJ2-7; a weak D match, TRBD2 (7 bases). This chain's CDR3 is CASSWGGAYEQYF. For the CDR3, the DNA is TGTGCCAGCTCCTGGGGGGGGGCTTACGAGCAGTACTTC. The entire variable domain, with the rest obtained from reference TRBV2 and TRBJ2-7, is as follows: EPEVTQTPSHQVTQMGQEVILRCVPISNHLYFYWYRQILGQKVEFLVSFYNNEISEKSEIFDDQFSVERPDGSNFTLKIRSTKLEDSAMYFCASSWGGAYEQYFGPGTRLTVT.